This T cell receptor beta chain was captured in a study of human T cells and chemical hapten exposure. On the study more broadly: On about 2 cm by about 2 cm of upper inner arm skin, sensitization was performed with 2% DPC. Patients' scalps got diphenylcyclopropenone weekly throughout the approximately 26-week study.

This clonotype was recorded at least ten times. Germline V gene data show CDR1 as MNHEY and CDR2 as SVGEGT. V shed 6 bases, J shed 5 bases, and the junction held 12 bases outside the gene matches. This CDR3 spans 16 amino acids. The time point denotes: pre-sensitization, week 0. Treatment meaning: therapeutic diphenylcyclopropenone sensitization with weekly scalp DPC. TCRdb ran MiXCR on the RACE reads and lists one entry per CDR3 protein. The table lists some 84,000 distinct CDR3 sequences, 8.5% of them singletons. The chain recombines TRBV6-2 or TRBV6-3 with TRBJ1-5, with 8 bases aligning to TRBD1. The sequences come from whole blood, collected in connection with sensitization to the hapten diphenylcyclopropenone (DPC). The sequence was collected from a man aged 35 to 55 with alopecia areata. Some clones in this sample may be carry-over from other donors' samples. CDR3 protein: CASSSSDRGFYQPQHF. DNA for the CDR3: TGTGCCAGCAGCAGCAGCGACAGGGGTTTTTATCAGCCCCAGCATTTT.